The source of this T cell receptor (beta chain) is a study of T-cell reconstitution after alpha-beta-depleted transplantation in children. This clonotype was detected a few times. Molecular barcoding with unique molecular identifiers was used for the TCRbeta library. TCRdb recomputed calls from the PCR reads with MiXCR, one row per CDR3 protein. The sample includes 200,000 or so distinct CDR3 sequences, 5.5% to 7% of them seen just once. This receptor was taken from a boy aged 2 to 10 with acute lymphoblastic leukemia, due to receive a stem cell transplant. The sample in question was PBMCs, obtained before TCRalphabeta/CD19-depleted stem cell transplant.

The CDR3 nucleotides are TGTGCCAGCAGCTTTTTCCGGACAGAGGTCTCCTACGAGCAGTACTTC. Its translation: CASSFFRTEVSYEQYF. This chain links TRBV7-2 with TRBJ2-7; a possible D gene is TRBD1 (6 bases). V lost 3 bases to trimming and J lost 0 bases, with 15 bases between them. The CDR3 contains 16 residues. CDR1 is SGHTA, CDR2 FQGNSA, per germline.